This TCR beta chain was observed in a study of molecular identifiers for immune sequencing clone quantification. Background on the study: Replicates involved a five-way split of RNA from around 20,000 or 99,000 naive CD8 cells, with sequencing of four.

Naive CD8 sequencing libraries were generated from roughly 18,000 to 920,000 sorted cells, with 10%, 30% or 50% RNA as input. Methods described previously were used for bulk TCR libraries, and listed TCR primers were applied. TCRdb recomputed calls from the PCR reads with MiXCR, one row per CDR3 protein. Of over 85,000 distinct CDR3 sequences listed, around 30% are singletons. Trimming pared 4 bases from V and 6 bases from J, leaving 13 bases between. This CDR3 is built from 14 residues. Germline CDR1 and CDR2: SGHNT and YYREEE (reference sequence). This TCR derives from a human donor in good health. Some libraries in this study had Jurkat cell RNA spiked in. What was sequenced was naive CD8+ T cells from blood, with Jurkat cell RNA spiked in. The subset was: FACS-sorted CD8+CD4-CCR7+CD45RA+ naive T cells. This chain uses TRBV5-4 with TRBJ2-2, with D unclear. The CDR3 DNA follows: TGTGCCAGCAGCCGCCCGGATCATCCCGGGGAGCTGTTTTTT. It codes for CASSRPDHPGELFF.